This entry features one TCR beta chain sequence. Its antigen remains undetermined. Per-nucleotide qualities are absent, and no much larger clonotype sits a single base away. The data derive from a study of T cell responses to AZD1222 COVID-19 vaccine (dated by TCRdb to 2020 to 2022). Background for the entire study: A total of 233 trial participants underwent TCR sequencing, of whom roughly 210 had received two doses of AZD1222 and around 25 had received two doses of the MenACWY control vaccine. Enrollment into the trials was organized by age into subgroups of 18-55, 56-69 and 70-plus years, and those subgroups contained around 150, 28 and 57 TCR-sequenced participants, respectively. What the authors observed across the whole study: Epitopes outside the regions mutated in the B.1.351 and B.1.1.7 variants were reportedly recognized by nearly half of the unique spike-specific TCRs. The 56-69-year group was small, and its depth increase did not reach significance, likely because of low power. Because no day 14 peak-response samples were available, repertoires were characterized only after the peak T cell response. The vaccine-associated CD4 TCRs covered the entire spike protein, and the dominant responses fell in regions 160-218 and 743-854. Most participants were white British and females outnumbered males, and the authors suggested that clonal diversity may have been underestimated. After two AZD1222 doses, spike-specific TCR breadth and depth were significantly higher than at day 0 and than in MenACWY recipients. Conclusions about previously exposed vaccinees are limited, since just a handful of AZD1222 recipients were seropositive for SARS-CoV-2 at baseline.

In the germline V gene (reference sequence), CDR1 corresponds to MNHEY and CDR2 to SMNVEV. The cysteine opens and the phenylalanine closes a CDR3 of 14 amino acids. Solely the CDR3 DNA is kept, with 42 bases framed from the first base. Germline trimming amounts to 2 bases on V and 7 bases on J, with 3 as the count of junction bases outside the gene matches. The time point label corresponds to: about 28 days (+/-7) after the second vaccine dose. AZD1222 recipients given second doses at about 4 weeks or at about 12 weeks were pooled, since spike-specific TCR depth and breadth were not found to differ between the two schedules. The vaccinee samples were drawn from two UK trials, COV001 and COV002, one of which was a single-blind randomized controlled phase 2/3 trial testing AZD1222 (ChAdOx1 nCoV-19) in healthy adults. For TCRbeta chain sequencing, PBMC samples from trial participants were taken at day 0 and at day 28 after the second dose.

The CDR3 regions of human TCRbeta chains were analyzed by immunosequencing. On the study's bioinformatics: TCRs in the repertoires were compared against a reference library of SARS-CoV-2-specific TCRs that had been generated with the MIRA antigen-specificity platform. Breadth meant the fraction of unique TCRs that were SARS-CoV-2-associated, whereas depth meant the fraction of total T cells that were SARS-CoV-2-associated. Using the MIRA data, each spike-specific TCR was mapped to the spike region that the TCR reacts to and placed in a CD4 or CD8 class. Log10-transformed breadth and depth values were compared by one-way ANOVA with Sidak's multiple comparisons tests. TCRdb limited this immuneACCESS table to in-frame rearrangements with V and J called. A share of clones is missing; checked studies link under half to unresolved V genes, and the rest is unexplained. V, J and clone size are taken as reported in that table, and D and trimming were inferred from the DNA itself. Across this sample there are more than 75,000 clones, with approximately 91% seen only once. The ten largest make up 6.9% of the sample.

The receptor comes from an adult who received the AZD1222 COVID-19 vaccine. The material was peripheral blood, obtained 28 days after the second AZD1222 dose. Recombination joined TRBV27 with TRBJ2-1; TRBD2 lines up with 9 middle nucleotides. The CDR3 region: CASSLVREGNEQFF. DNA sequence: TGTGCCAGCAGTTTAGTGCGGGAGGGAAATGAGCAGTTCTTC.